This T cell receptor beta chain was sequenced in a study of response to subunit inactivated influenza vaccine. Per the germline V gene, CDR1 is SNHLY and CDR2 is FYNNEI. The V end lost 4 bases, the J end lost 1 base, and 13 bases lay between the germline ends. The CDR3 runs to 15 residues. Study results and caveats: Authors proposed each seasonal influenza vaccination draws in few new T cells.

TCRdb passed the RT-PCR reads through MiXCR, listing each CDR3 protein once. The repertoire holds 450,000 to 500,000 distinct CDR3 sequences, with around 9.9% as singletons. This clonotype came up a few times. Its antigen is unknown. The material sequenced was PBMCs from blood, taken roughly 45 days after vaccination. The chain combines TRBV2 with TRBJ2-5; D uncertain. The clonotype comes from a man aged 50-60 years who received an inactivated influenza vaccine. CDR3 nucleotides: TGTGCCAGCAGTGCGCGTAGACAAACCCAAGAGACCCAGTACTTC. This encodes CASSARRQTQETQYF.